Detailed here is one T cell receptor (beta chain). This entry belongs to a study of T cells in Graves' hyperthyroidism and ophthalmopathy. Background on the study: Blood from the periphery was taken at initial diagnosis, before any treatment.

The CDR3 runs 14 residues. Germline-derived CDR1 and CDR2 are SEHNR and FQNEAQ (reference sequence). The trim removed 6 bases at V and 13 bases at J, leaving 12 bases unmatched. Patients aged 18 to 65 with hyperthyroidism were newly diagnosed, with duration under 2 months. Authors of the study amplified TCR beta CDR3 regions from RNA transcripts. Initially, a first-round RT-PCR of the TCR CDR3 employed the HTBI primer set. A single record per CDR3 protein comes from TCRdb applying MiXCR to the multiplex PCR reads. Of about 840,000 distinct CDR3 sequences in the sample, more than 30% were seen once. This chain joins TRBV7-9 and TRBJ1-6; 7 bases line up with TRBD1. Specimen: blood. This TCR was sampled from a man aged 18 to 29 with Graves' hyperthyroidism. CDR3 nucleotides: TGTGCCAGCAGTTTCGGACAGGCCCCGGGGCCCCTCCACTTT. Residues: CASSFGQAPGPLHF.